This T cell receptor beta chain is from a study of OX40 agonist ivuxolimab in advanced cancers. Turning to the study itself: An agonistic human IgG2 monoclonal antibody against OX40 (CD134) was given.

Data came from immunoSEQ multiplex PCR; TCRdb stores just in-frame clones and leaves some out. The data contain roughly 60,000 clones, 65% to 90% of them singletons. This clone was recorded only once. V shed 7 bases and J 4 bases; nucleotides not matched to a gene: 5. Germline lookup yields CDR1 MNHEY and CDR2 SVGAGI. This CDR3 comprises 15 residues. Specimen: CD4+ or CD8+ T cells sorted from blood, collected in a trial of the OX40 agonist ivuxolimab. The source of this sequence is an adult with an advanced solid tumor such as melanoma, head and neck, liver or kidney cancer. J is TRBJ2-1 and V is TRBV6-5, with 12 nucleotides matching TRBD2. CDR3 bases: TGTGCCAGCACCCACACTAGCGGGGGGTACAATGAGCAGTTCTTC. Protein: CASTHTSGGYNEQFF.